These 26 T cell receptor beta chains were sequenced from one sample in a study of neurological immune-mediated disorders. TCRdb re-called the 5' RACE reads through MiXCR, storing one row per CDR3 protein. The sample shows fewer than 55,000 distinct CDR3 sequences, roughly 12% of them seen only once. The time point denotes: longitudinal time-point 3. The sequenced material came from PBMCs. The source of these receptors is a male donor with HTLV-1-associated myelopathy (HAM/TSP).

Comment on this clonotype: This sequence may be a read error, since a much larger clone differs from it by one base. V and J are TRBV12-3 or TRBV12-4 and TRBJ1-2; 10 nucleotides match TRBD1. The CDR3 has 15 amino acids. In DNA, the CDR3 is TGTACCAGCAGTCCGCCGGGACAGGGGATGGTTGGCTACACCTTC. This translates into CTSSPPGQGMVGYTF.

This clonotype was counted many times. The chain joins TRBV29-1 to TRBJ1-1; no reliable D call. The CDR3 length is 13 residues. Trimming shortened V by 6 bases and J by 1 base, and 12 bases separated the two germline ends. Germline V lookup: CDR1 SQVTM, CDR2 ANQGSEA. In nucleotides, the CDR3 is TGCAGCGTACGGATCGGGCCGAACACTGAAGCTTTCTTT. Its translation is CSVRIGPNTEAFF.

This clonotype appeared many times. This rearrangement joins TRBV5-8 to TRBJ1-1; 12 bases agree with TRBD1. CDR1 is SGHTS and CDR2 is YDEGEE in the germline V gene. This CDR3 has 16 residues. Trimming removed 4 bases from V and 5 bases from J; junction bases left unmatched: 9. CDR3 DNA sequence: TGTGCCAGCAGCCGCCGGGACAGGGGGCTATGGACTGAAGCTTTCTTT. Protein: CASSRRDRGLWTEAFF.

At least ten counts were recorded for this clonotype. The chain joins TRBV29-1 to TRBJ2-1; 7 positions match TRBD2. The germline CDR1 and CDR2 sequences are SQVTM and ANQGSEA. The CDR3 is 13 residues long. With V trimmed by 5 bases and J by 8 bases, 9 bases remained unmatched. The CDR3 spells CSVYEGGIDEQFF. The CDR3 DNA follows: TGCAGCGTTTACGAGGGAGGGATCGATGAGCAGTTCTTC.

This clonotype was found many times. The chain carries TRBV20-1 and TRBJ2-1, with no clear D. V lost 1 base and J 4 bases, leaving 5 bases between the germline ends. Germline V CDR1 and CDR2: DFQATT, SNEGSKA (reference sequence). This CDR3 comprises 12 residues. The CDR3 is CSARGPYNEQFF. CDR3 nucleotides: TGCAGTGCTAGAGGGCCGTACAATGAGCAGTTCTTC.

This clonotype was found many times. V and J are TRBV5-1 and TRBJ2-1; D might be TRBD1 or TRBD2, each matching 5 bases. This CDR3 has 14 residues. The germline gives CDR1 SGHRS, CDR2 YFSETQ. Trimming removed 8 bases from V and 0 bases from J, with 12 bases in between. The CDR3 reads CASSRDRSYNEQFF. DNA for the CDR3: TGCGCCAGTTCCAGGGACCGCTCCTACAATGAGCAGTTCTTC.

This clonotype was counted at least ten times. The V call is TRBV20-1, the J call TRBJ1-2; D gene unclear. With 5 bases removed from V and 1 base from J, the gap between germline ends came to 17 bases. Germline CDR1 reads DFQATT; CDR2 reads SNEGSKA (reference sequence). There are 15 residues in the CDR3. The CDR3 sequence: CSAQVVVDINYGYTF. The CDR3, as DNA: TGCAGTGCTCAGGTGGTAGTCGATATTAACTATGGCTACACCTTC.

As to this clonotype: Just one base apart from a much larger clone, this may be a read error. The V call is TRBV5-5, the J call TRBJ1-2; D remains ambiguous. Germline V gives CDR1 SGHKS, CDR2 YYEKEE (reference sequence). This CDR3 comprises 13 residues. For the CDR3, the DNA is TGTGTCAGCACCCCCAGTCCCTCCTATGGCTACACCTTC. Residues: CVSTPSPSYGYTF.

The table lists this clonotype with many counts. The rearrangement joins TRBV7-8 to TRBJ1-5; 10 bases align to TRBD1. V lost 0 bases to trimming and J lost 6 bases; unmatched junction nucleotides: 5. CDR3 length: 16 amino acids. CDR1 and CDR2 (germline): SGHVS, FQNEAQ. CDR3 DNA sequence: TGTGCCAGCAGCTTAGCGCAAGACAGGGGGCCTCAGCCCCAGCATTTT. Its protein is CASSLAQDRGPQPQHF.

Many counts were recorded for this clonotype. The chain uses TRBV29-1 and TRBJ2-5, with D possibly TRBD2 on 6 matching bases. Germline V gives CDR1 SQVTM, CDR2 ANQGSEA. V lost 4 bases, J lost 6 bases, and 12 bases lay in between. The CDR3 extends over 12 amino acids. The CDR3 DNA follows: TGCAGCGTTGGACCTAGCGAGAAGACCCAGTACTTC. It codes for CSVGPSEKTQYF.

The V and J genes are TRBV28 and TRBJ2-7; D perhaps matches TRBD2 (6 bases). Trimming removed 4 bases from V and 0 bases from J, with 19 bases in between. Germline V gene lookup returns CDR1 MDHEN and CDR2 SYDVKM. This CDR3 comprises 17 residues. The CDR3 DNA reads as TGTGCCAGCAGTTCCCCACCTAGCGAGCCACTCTCCTACGAGCAGTACTTC. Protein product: CASSSPPSEPLSYEQYF.

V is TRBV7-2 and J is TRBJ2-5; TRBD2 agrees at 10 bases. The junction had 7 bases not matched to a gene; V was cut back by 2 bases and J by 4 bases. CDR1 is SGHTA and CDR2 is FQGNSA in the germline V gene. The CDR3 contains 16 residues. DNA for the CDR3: TGTGCCAGCAGCTTACAGAGCGGGGGGGCCCGAGAGACCCAGTACTTC. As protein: CASSLQSGGARETQYF.

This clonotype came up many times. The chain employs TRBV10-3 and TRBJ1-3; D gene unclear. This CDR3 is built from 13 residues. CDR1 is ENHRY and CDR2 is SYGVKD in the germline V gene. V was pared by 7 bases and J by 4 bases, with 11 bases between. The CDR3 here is CAIKSPGGNTIYF. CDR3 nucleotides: TGTGCCATCAAGAGCCCTGGAGGAAACACCATATATTTT.

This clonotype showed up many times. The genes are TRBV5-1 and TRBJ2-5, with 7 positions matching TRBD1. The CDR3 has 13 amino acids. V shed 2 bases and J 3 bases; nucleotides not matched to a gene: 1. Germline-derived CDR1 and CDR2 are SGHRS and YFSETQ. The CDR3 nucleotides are TGCGCCAGCAGCTTCGGGACAGAAGAGACCCAGTACTTC. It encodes CASSFGTEETQYF.

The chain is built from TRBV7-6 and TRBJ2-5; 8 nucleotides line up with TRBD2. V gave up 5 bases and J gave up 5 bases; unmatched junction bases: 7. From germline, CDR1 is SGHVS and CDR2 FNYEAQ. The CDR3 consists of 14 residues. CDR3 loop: CASSRGGLGETQYF. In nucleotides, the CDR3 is TGTGCCAGCAGCCGGGGGGGCCTGGGGGAGACCCAGTACTTC.

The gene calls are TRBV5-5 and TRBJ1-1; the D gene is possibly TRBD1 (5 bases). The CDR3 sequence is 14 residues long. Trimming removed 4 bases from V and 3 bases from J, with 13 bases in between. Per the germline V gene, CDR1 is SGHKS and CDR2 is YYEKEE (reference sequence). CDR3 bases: TGTGCCAGCAGCCAACTGGGGACCTACACTGAAGCTTTCTTT. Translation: CASSQLGTYTEAFF.

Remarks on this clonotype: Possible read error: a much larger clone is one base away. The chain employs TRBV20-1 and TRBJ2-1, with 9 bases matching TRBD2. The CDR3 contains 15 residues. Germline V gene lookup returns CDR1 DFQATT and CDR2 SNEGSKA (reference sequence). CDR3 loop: CSAGLSGGLHNEKFF. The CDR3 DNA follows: TGCAGTGCTGGATTAAGCGGGGGGCTCCACAATGAGAAGTTCTTC.

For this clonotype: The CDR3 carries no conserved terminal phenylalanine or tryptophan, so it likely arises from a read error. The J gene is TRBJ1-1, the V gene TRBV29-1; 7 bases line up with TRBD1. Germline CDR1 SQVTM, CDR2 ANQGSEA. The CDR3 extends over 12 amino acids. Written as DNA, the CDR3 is TGCAGCGTAAACAGGGGTGACACCGAAGCTTTCCTT. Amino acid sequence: CSVNRGDTEAFL.

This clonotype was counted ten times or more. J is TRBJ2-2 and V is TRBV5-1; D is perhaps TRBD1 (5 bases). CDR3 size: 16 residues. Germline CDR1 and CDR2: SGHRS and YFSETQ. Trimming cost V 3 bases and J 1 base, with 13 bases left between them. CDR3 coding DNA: TGCGCCAGCAGCTCGGTTGGACAAATGAACACCGGGGAGCTGTTTTTT. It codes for CASSSVGQMNTGELFF.

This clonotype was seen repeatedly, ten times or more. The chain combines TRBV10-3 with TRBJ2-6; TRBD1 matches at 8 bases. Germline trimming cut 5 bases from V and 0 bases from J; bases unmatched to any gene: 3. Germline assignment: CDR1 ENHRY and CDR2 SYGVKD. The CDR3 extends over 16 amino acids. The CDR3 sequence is CAISTGGHSGANVLTF. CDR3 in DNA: TGTGCCATCAGTACAGGGGGACACTCTGGGGCCAACGTCCTGACTTTC.

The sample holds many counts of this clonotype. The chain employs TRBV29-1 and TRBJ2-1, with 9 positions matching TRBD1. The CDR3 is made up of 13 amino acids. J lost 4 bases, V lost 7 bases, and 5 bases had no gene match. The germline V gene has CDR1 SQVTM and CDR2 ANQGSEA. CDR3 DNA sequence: TGCAGCGGTACAGGGGGCTGGTACAATGAGCAGTTCTTC. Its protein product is CSGTGGWYNEQFF.

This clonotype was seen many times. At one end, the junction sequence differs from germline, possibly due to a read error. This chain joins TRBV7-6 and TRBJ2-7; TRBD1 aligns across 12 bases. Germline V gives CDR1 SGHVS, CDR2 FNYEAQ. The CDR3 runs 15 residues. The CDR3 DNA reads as TGCGCCAGCAGCCGAGGGACAGGGGGCATCTACGAGCAGTACTTC. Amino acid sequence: CASSRGTGGIYEQYF.

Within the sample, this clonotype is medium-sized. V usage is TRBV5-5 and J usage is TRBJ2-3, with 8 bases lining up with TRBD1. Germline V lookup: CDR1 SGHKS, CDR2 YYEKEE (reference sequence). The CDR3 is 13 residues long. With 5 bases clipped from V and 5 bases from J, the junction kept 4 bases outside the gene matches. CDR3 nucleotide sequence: TGTGCCAGCAGGACAGGGGAGGAAGATACGCAGTATTTT. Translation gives CASRTGEEDTQYF.

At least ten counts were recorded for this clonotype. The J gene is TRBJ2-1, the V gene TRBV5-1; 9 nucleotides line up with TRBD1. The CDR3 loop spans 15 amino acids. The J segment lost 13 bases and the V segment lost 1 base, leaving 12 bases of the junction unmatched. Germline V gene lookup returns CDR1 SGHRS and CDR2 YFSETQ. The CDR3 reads CASSLRDRAREIQFF. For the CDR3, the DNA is TGCGCCAGCAGCTTGCGGGACAGGGCGCGGGAAATCCAGTTCTTC.

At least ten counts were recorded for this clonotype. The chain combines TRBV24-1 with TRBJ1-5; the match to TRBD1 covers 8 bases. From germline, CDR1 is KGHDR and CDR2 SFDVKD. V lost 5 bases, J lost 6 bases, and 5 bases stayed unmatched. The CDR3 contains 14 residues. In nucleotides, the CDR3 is TGTGCCACCAGTGGGACAGGGACCAGTCAGCCCCAGCATTTT. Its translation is CATSGTGTSQPQHF.

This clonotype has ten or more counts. CDR3 bases: TGTGCCAGCACCCTGTCCCGGGACAACTACGAGCAGTACTTC. Its translation is CASTLSRDNYEQYF. The chain recombines TRBV5-6 with TRBJ2-7; TRBD1 is a possible D gene (6 bases). Germline-derived CDR1 and CDR2 are SGHDT and YYEEEE. This CDR3 comprises 14 residues. V was pared by 6 bases and J by 3 bases, with 16 bases between.